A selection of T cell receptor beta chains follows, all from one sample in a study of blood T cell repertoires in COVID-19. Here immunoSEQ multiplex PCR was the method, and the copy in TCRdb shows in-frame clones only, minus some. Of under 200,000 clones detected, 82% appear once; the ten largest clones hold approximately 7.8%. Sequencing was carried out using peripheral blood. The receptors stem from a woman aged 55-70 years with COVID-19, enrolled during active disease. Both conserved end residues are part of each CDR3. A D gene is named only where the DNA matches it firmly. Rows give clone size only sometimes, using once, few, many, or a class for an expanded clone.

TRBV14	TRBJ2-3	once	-	CASSEAGRRWDTQYF	TGTGCCAGCAGCGAGGCAGGGAGGAGGTGGGATACGCAGTATTTT
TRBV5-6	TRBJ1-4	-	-	CASSLAQATNEKLFF	TGTGCCAGCAGCTTGGCCCAGGCGACTAATGAAAAACTGTTTTTT
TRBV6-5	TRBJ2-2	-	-	CASSYLAIGELFF	TGTGCCAGCAGTTACTTAGCTATCGGGGAGCTGTTTTTT
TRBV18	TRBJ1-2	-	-	CASSPLPADPRGYTF	TGTGCCAGCTCACCTCTCCCCGCAGACCCGCGGGGCTACACCTTC
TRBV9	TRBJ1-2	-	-	CASSPGILGLDGYTF	TGTGCCAGCAGCCCCGGGATTCTGGGCCTTGATGGCTACACCTTC
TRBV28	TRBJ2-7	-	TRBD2	CASNSGRSEQYF	TGTGCCAGCAATAGCGGGAGGAGCGAGCAGTACTTC
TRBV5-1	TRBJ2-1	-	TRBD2	CASSGASGGVLNEQFF	TGCGCCAGCAGCGGGGCTAGCGGGGGGGTCTTAAATGAGCAGTTCTTC
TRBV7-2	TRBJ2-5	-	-	CASSFQETQYF	TGTGCCAGCAGCTTTCAGGAGACCCAGTACTTC
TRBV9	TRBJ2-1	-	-	CASSVGGQYNEQFF	TGTGCCAGCAGCGTCGGGGGGCAGTACAATGAGCAGTTCTTC
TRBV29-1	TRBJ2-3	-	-	CSVDRGTDTQYF	TGCAGCGTTGATAGGGGAACAGATACGCAGTATTTT
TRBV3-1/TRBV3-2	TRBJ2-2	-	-	CASSPLRALVTTGELFF	TGTGCCAGCAGCCCCCTCAGGGCGCTAGTTACCACCGGGGAGCTGTTTTTT
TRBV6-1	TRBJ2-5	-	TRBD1	CASSERAIQGRETQYF	TGTGCCAGCAGTGAAAGGGCTATACAGGGGAGAGAGACCCAGTACTTC
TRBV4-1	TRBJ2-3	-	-	CASSQDDSSGTDTQYF	TGCGCCAGCAGCCAAGATGACAGCTCAGGTACAGATACGCAGTATTTT
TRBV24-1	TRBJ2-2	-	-	CATSGSAGELFF	TGTGCCACCAGTGGTTCGGCCGGGGAGCTGTTTTTT
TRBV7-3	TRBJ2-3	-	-	CASSPRGGLTDTQYF	TGTGCCAGCAGCCCGAGGGGGGGTTTGACAGATACGCAGTATTTT
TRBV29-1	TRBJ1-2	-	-	CSVRTGTFYGYTF	TGCAGCGTCCGGACTGGTACTTTCTATGGCTACACCTTC
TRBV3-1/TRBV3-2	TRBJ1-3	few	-	CASSPIGGVRGTIYF	TGTGCCAGCAGCCCAATAGGGGGAGTGAGGGGCACCATATATTTT
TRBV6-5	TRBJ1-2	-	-	CASKPWGNYGYTF	TGTGCCAGCAAACCATGGGGCAACTATGGCTACACCTTC
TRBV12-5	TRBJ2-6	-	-	CASGLNTGYSSGANVLTF	TGTGCTAGTGGTTTGAATACAGGGTACAGCTCTGGGGCCAACGTCCTGACTTTC
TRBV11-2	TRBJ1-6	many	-	CASSPQGQGYSPLHF	TGTGCCAGCAGCCCCCAGGGCCAGGGATATTCACCCCTCCACTTT
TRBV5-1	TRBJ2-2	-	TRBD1	CASSSGQGRVTGELFF	TGCGCCAGCAGCTCAGGACAGGGTAGGGTCACCGGGGAGCTGTTTTTT
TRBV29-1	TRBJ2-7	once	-	CSVDGVPEQYF	TGCAGCGTTGACGGTGTCCCCGAGCAGTACTTC
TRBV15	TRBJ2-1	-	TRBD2	CATSRDLVQQERELGEQFF	TGTGCCACCAGCAGAGATCTGGTACAGCAAGAGCGGGAGCTTGGTGAGCAGTTCTTC
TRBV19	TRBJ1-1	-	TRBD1	CASSFRDRGTEAFF	TGTGCCAGTAGTTTCCGGGACAGGGGAACTGAAGCTTTCTTT
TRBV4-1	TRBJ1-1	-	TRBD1	CASSPRDRGRPEAFF	TGCGCCAGCAGCCCTCGGGACAGGGGGAGGCCTGAAGCTTTCTTT
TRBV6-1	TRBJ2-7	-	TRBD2	CASSERASGRGEQYF	TGTGCCAGCAGTGAAAGGGCTAGCGGGAGGGGGGAGCAGTACTTC
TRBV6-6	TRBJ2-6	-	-	CASSYPVRGANVLTF	TGTGCCAGCAGTTACCCGGTAAGAGGGGCCAACGTCCTGACTTTC
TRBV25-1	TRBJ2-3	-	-	CASSERGIDTQYF	TGTGCCAGCAGTGAGCGGGGTATAGATACGCAGTATTTT
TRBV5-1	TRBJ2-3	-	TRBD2	CASFRRGAMTSPVGADTQYF	TGCGCCAGTTTCCGGCGGGGGGCCATGACTAGCCCGGTGGGGGCAGATACGCAGTATTTT
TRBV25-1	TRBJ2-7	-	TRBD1	CASSEHRGSPSYEQYF	TGTGCCAGCAGTGAACACAGGGGATCCCCCTCCTACGAGCAGTACTTC
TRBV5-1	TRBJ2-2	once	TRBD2	CASSSLAGGRGTGELFF	TGCGCCAGCAGCTCTCTAGCGGGGGGGCGCGGCACCGGGGAGCTGTTTTTT
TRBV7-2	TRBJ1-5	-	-	CASSQARGGHQPQHF	TGTGCCAGCAGCCAAGCTAGGGGGGGCCATCAGCCCCAGCATTTT
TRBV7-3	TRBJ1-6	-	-	CASSLVGSLSPLHF	TGTGCCAGCAGCTTGGTCGGGAGTCTTTCACCCCTCCACTTT
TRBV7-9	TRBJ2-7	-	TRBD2	CASSRPTSGIDEQYF	TGTGCCAGCAGCCGCCCGACTAGCGGGATTGACGAGCAGTACTTC
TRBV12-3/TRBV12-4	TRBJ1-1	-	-	CASSPPGRYAFF	TGTGCCAGCAGTCCACCAGGGAGGTACGCTTTCTTT
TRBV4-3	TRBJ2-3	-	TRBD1	CASSLKPRGRSGDTQYF	TGCGCCAGCAGCCTCAAACCCAGGGGGCGATCTGGAGATACGCAGTATTTT
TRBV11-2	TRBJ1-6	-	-	CASSFGAGEASSYNSPLHF	TGTGCCAGCAGCTTTGGGGCAGGGGAAGCGAGCTCCTATAATTCACCCCTCCACTTT
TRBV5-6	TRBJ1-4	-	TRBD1	CASRYGAGGNEKLFF	TGTGCCAGCAGATATGGTGCAGGGGGTAATGAAAAACTGTTTTTT
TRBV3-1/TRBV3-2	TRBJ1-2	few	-	CASSQGEHYGYTF	TGTGCCAGCAGCCAAGGGGAGCACTATGGCTACACCTTC
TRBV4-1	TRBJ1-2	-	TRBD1	CASSHWGDRGTNGYTF	TGCGCCAGCAGCCATTGGGGAGACAGGGGGACGAATGGCTACACCTTC